The rows below give T cell receptor beta chains drawn from one sample of a study of CD8+ T cells in alopecia areata. Using immunoSEQ multiplex PCR, the repertoire was profiled, and TCRdb retains in-frame clones only, with some absent. The sample has some 190,000 clones; approximately 51% are singletons. The sample in question was CD8+ T cells sorted from blood, obtained between weeks 51 and 52, from a patient treated with tofacitinib. These TCRs come from a human donor with alopecia areata. Each CDR3 is given with its conserved first and last residue. A D gene is named only where the DNA matches it firmly. Clone size is not always given. Where it is, it says once, few, many or a class for expanded clones.

J gene: TRBJ2-7
clone size: .
D gene: TRBD1
V gene: TRBV6-5
CDR3 protein: CASSYDRVKGYEQYF
CDR3 DNA: TGTGCCAGCAGTTACGACAGGGTAAAGGGATACGAGCAGTACTTC

J gene: TRBJ2-5
clone size: .
D gene: .
V gene: TRBV11-2
CDR3 protein: CASSSDKYQETQYF
CDR3 DNA: TGTGCCAGCAGCTCCGACAAGTACCAAGAGACCCAGTACTTC

J gene: TRBJ2-2
clone size: few
D gene: TRBD1
V gene: TRBV19
CDR3 protein: CASTLQGVITGELFF
CDR3 DNA: TGTGCCAGTACCCTACAGGGGGTGATCACCGGGGAGCTGTTTTTT

J gene: TRBJ2-7
clone size: once
D gene: .
V gene: TRBV2
CDR3 protein: CASTDSHEQYF
CDR3 DNA: TGTGCCAGCACCGATTCCCACGAGCAGTACTTC

J gene: TRBJ1-1
clone size: once
D gene: .
V gene: TRBV4-1
CDR3 protein: CASSQAVMNTEAFF
CDR3 DNA: TGCGCCAGCAGCCAAGCCGTTATGAACACTGAAGCTTTCTTT

J gene: TRBJ2-7
clone size: .
D gene: TRBD1
V gene: TRBV7-2
CDR3 protein: CASRGTGTYEQYF
CDR3 DNA: TGTGCCAGCAGAGGGACAGGGACCTACGAGCAGTACTTC

J gene: TRBJ1-5
clone size: once
D gene: .
V gene: TRBV23-1
CDR3 protein: CASSHLGHGQPQHF
CDR3 DNA: TGCGCCAGCAGTCATTTAGGACATGGGCAGCCCCAGCATTTT

J gene: TRBJ1-2
clone size: .
D gene: TRBD1
V gene: TRBV4-2
CDR3 protein: CASSLGQGYGYTF
CDR3 DNA: TGTGCCAGCAGCCTGGGACAGGGCTATGGCTACACCTTC

J gene: TRBJ2-7
clone size: .
D gene: .
V gene: TRBV30
CDR3 protein: CAWSPPPRTVRTYEQYF
CDR3 DNA: TGTGCCTGGAGTCCCCCCCCACGGACAGTACGAACCTACGAGCAGTACTTC

J gene: TRBJ2-7
clone size: .
D gene: .
V gene: TRBV30
CDR3 protein: CAWRRGTYEQYF
CDR3 DNA: TGTGCCTGGAGAAGGGGTACCTACGAGCAGTACTTC

J gene: TRBJ1-2
clone size: .
D gene: .
V gene: TRBV6-5
CDR3 protein: CASSYAREGFNGYTF
CDR3 DNA: TGTGCCAGCAGTTACGCGCGAGAGGGATTCAATGGCTACACCTTC

J gene: TRBJ1-5
clone size: .
D gene: TRBD1
V gene: TRBV2
CDR3 protein: CASRRQGNQPQHF
CDR3 DNA: TGTGCCAGCAGACGACAGGGGAATCAGCCCCAGCATTTT

J gene: TRBJ1-1
clone size: .
D gene: TRBD1
V gene: TRBV7-2
CDR3 protein: CASSKGTGGSTEAFF
CDR3 DNA: TGTGCCAGCAGCAAAGGGACAGGAGGGAGCACTGAAGCTTTCTTT

J gene: TRBJ1-1
clone size: .
D gene: .
V gene: TRBV9
CDR3 protein: CASSSTGSEAFF
CDR3 DNA: TGTGCCAGCAGCTCAACCGGGTCTGAAGCTTTCTTT

J gene: TRBJ2-3
clone size: .
D gene: .
V gene: TRBV15
CDR3 protein: CATSRDSPGADTQYF
CDR3 DNA: TGTGCCACCAGCAGAGATTCCCCCGGCGCGGATACGCAGTATTTT

J gene: TRBJ2-1
clone size: .
D gene: .
V gene: TRBV10-2
CDR3 protein: CASSRDWRGVQFF
CDR3 DNA: TGCGCCAGCAGCCGCGACTGGCGGGGCGTGCAGTTCTTC

J gene: TRBJ2-5
clone size: .
D gene: TRBD2
V gene: TRBV29-1
CDR3 protein: CSVLAGGSEETQYF
CDR3 DNA: TGCAGCGTCTTAGCGGGGGGATCGGAAGAGACCCAGTACTTC

J gene: TRBJ1-1
clone size: many
D gene: .
V gene: TRBV18
CDR3 protein: CASSPLDVNTEAFF
CDR3 DNA: TGTGCCAGCTCACCTCTAGACGTGAACACTGAAGCTTTCTTT

J gene: TRBJ2-1
clone size: once
D gene: TRBD2
V gene: TRBV4-1
CDR3 protein: CASSQRTSDPYNEQFF
CDR3 DNA: TGCGCCAGCAGCCAACGGACTAGCGACCCTTACAATGAGCAGTTCTTC

J gene: TRBJ2-7
clone size: few
D gene: .
V gene: TRBV9
CDR3 protein: CASSVAGDSSYEQYF
CDR3 DNA: TGTGCCAGCAGCGTAGCTGGGGATAGCTCCTACGAGCAGTACTTC

J gene: TRBJ2-3
clone size: .
D gene: .
V gene: TRBV29-1
CDR3 protein: CSVPAGDTQYF
CDR3 DNA: TGCAGCGTTCCAGCTGGAGATACGCAGTATTTT

J gene: TRBJ2-1
clone size: .
D gene: .
V gene: TRBV4-2
CDR3 protein: CASSPRRATYNEQFF
CDR3 DNA: TGTGCCAGCAGCCCCCGGCGGGCTACCTACAATGAGCAGTTCTTC

J gene: TRBJ2-3
clone size: once
D gene: TRBD2
V gene: TRBV7-3
CDR3 protein: CASSPTSGGRADTQYF
CDR3 DNA: TGTGCCAGCAGCCCCACTAGCGGGGGGCGGGCAGATACGCAGTATTTT

J gene: TRBJ1-4
clone size: .
D gene: .
V gene: TRBV27
CDR3 protein: CASSLKPRGREEKLFF
CDR3 DNA: TGTGCCAGCAGTTTAAAACCCCGGGGGCGGGAAGAAAAACTGTTTTTT

J gene: TRBJ1-1
clone size: once
D gene: .
V gene: TRBV5-6
CDR3 protein: CASSIGTEAFF
CDR3 DNA: TGTGCCAGCAGCATTGGCACTGAAGCTTTCTTT

J gene: TRBJ1-2
clone size: .
D gene: .
V gene: TRBV2
CDR3 protein: CASSEAGVQGYTF
CDR3 DNA: TGTGCCAGCAGTGAGGCCGGGGTTCAAGGCTACACCTTC

J gene: TRBJ2-1
clone size: .
D gene: .
V gene: TRBV5-6
CDR3 protein: CASSLGNYVEQFF
CDR3 DNA: TGTGCCAGCAGCTTGGGGAACTATGTTGAGCAGTTCTTC

J gene: TRBJ1-5
clone size: .
D gene: TRBD1
V gene: TRBV13
CDR3 protein: CASSFRGWNQPQHF
CDR3 DNA: TGTGCCAGCAGCTTCAGGGGGTGGAATCAGCCCCAGCATTTT

J gene: TRBJ1-3
clone size: once
D gene: .
V gene: TRBV5-1
CDR3 protein: CASSLDFDTIYF
CDR3 DNA: TGCGCCAGCAGCTTGGACTTTGACACCATATATTTT

J gene: TRBJ1-2
clone size: .
D gene: .
V gene: TRBV29-1
CDR3 protein: CSVEDPQENYGYTF
CDR3 DNA: TGCAGCGTTGAAGATCCACAGGAGAACTATGGCTACACCTTC

J gene: TRBJ1-1
clone size: .
D gene: TRBD1
V gene: TRBV5-4
CDR3 protein: CASSLTGGDTEAFF
CDR3 DNA: TGTGCCAGCAGCCTCACAGGGGGGGACACTGAAGCTTTCTTT

J gene: TRBJ1-4
clone size: .
D gene: .
V gene: TRBV29-1
CDR3 protein: CSVLSVAEKLFF
CDR3 DNA: TGCAGCGTTTTGTCGGTTGCCGAAAAACTGTTTTTT

J gene: TRBJ1-1
clone size: many
D gene: .
V gene: TRBV27
CDR3 protein: CASSLGPPHTEAFF
CDR3 DNA: TGTGCCAGCAGTTTAGGACCTCCCCATACTGAAGCTTTCTTT

J gene: TRBJ2-7
clone size: .
D gene: .
V gene: TRBV27
CDR3 protein: CASSAARREQYF
CDR3 DNA: TGTGCCAGCAGTGCAGCGAGGCGGGAGCAGTACTTC

J gene: TRBJ2-7
clone size: once
D gene: .
V gene: TRBV9
CDR3 protein: CASSVAAASSYEQYF
CDR3 DNA: TGTGCCAGCAGCGTAGCGGCAGCCAGCTCCTACGAGCAGTACTTC

J gene: TRBJ2-6
clone size: .
D gene: TRBD1
V gene: TRBV19
CDR3 protein: CASSLGTGGGWANVLTF
CDR3 DNA: TGTGCCAGTAGTCTGGGGACAGGGGGCGGCTGGGCCAACGTCCTGACTTTC

J gene: TRBJ1-6
clone size: once
D gene: .
V gene: TRBV30
CDR3 protein: CAAQEGPSHSPLHF
CDR3 DNA: TGTGCCGCCCAAGAGGGACCCTCGCATTCACCCCTCCACTTT

J gene: TRBJ1-6
clone size: few
D gene: .
V gene: TRBV5-1
CDR3 protein: CASSLEGVSPLHF
CDR3 DNA: TGCGCCAGCAGCTTGGAAGGGGTTTCACCCCTCCACTTT

J gene: TRBJ1-1
clone size: .
D gene: .
V gene: TRBV9
CDR3 protein: CASSHSTGRLMNTEAFF
CDR3 DNA: TGTGCCAGCAGCCACTCAACAGGCCGGCTTATGAACACTGAAGCTTTCTTT

J gene: TRBJ2-5
clone size: .
D gene: .
V gene: TRBV7-9
CDR3 protein: CASRRSSVETQYF
CDR3 DNA: TGTGCCAGCAGGCGCTCCTCCGTCGAGACCCAGTACTTC

J gene: TRBJ2-5
clone size: .
D gene: .
V gene: TRBV5-1
CDR3 protein: CASTTVFQETQYF
CDR3 DNA: TGCGCCAGCACAACAGTTTTTCAGGAGACCCAGTACTTC

J gene: TRBJ2-3
clone size: .
D gene: .
V gene: TRBV30
CDR3 protein: CAWSISGISTDTQYF
CDR3 DNA: TGTGCCTGGAGTATTAGCGGAATCTCCACAGATACGCAGTATTTT

J gene: TRBJ2-6
clone size: .
D gene: .
V gene: TRBV29-1
CDR3 protein: CSVEWQGSSGANVLTF
CDR3 DNA: TGCAGCGTTGAGTGGCAGGGGAGCTCTGGGGCCAACGTCCTGACTTTC

J gene: TRBJ2-1
clone size: few
D gene: .
V gene: TRBV29-1
CDR3 protein: CSAGGQTGERFF
CDR3 DNA: TGCAGCGCCGGAGGACAGACGGGCGAGCGGTTCTTC

J gene: TRBJ1-2
clone size: few
D gene: .
V gene: TRBV7-2
CDR3 protein: CASSLNSINYGYTF
CDR3 DNA: TGTGCCAGCAGCTTAAACAGTATCAACTATGGCTACACCTTC

J gene: TRBJ2-7
clone size: once
D gene: .
V gene: TRBV20-1
CDR3 protein: CSASSPYEQYF
CDR3 DNA: TGCAGTGCTAGTTCTCCCTACGAGCAGTACTTC

J gene: TRBJ2-7
clone size: few
D gene: TRBD2
V gene: TRBV9
CDR3 protein: CASSPSSGGYEQYF
CDR3 DNA: TGTGCCAGCAGCCCATCTAGCGGGGGGTACGAGCAGTACTTC

J gene: TRBJ2-7
clone size: .
D gene: TRBD2
V gene: TRBV7-9
CDR3 protein: CASSEGTTEQYF
CDR3 DNA: TGTGCCAGCAGCGAAGGGACTACGGAGCAGTACTTC

J gene: TRBJ2-3
clone size: few
D gene: TRBD2
V gene: TRBV11-2
CDR3 protein: CASGLAGGSTDTQYF
CDR3 DNA: TGTGCCAGCGGGCTAGCGGGGGGCAGCACAGATACGCAGTATTTT

J gene: TRBJ2-7
clone size: few
D gene: TRBD1
V gene: TRBV7-8
CDR3 protein: CASSPAVQGALYEQYF
CDR3 DNA: TGTGCCAGCAGCCCAGCGGTACAGGGGGCGCTTTACGAGCAGTACTTC

J gene: TRBJ1-5
clone size: .
D gene: .
V gene: TRBV4-1
CDR3 protein: CASSHLGVDQPQHF
CDR3 DNA: TGCGCCAGCAGTCACTTAGGGGTAGATCAGCCCCAGCATTTT

J gene: TRBJ2-7
clone size: .
D gene: TRBD1
V gene: TRBV5-4
CDR3 protein: CASSLGVPGQDGSRQYF
CDR3 DNA: TGTGCCAGCAGCTTGGGGGTGCCGGGACAGGACGGATCTAGGCAGTACTTC

J gene: TRBJ1-3
clone size: few
D gene: .
V gene: TRBV9
CDR3 protein: CASSAGGPGNTIYF
CDR3 DNA: TGTGCCAGCAGCGCGGGAGGGCCTGGAAACACCATATATTTT

J gene: TRBJ1-5
clone size: few
D gene: .
V gene: TRBV25-1
CDR3 protein: CASSEQHNQPQHF
CDR3 DNA: TGTGCCAGCAGTGAGCAGCACAATCAGCCCCAGCATTTT